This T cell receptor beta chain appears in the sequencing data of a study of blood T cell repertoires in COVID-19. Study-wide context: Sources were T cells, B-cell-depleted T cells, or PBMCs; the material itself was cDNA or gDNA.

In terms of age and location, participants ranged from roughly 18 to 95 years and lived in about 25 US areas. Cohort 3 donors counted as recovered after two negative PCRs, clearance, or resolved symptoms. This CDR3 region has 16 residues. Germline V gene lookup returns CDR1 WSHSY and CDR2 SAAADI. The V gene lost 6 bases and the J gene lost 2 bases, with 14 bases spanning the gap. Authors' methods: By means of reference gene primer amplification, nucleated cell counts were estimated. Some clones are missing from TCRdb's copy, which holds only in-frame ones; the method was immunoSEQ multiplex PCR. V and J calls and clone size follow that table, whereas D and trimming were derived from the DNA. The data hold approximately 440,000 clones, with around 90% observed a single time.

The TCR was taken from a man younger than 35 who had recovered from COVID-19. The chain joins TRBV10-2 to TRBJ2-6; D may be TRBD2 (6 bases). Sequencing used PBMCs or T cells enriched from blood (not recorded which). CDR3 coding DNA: TGCGCCAGCAGGGGCGGGCGGGGCGCTGGGGCCAACGTCCTGACTTTC. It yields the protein CASRGGRGAGANVLTF.